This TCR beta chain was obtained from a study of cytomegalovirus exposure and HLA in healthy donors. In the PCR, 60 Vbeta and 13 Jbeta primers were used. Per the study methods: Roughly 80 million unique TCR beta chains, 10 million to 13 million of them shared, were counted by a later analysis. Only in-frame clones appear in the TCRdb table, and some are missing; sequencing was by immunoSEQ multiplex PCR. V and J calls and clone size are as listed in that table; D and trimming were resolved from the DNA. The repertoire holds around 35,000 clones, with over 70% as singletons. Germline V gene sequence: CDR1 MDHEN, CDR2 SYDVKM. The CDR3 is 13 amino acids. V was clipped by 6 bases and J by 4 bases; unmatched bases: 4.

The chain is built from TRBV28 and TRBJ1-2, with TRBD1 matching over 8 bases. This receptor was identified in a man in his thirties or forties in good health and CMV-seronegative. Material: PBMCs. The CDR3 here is CASRIGTGYGYTF. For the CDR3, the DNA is TGTGCCAGCAGAATCGGGACAGGCTATGGCTACACCTTC.